The clone carrying this TCR beta chain was detected only once. Cohort assignment relied on participant-reported clinical history. Authors' data handling: From reference gene primer amplification, estimates of nucleated cell counts were derived. Repertoires were generated with immunoSEQ multiplex PCR, while TCRdb's copy carries only in-frame clones and drops some. Clonal size and the V and J genes are those of that table, whereas D and trimming came from the DNA. The sample consists of hundreds of thousands of clones, 70% to 90% of them appearing once. Germline V gene sequence: CDR1 MDHEN, CDR2 SYDVKM. This CDR3 spans 12 amino acids. The J segment lost 12 bases and the V segment lost 6 bases, leaving 10 bases of the junction unmatched. These data belong to a study of blood T cell repertoires in COVID-19. Across the whole study: COVID-19 samples collected from the United States, Italy and Spain covered acute and convalescent phases. Sources were T cells, B-cell-depleted T cells, or PBMCs; the material itself was cDNA or gDNA.

V is TRBV28 and J is TRBJ1-1; 7 bases align to TRBD1. This TCR came from a man aged 45-65 years who had been exposed to COVID-19. The sequencing input was PBMCs or T cells enriched from blood (not recorded which). The CDR3 sequence is CASSRRGRASFF. The CDR3 nucleotides read TGTGCCAGCAGCAGAAGGGGGCGCGCTTCTTTCTTT.